Each of the 8 T cell receptor beta chains below was sequenced from the same sample in a study of blood T cell repertoires in COVID-19. TCRdb's copy holds only in-frame clones and misses some; the assay was immunoSEQ multiplex PCR. The sample holds about 210,000 clones, about nine tenths seen once. The source material was PBMCs or T cells enriched from blood (not recorded which). The receptors here all came from a man in his late teens or twenties with acute COVID-19.

The chain links TRBV28 to TRBJ1-1; 9 bases are a match to TRBD1. Germline V CDR1 and CDR2: MDHEN, SYDVKM. V trimming: 5 bases; J trimming: 8 bases; junction bases outside the gene matches: 12. This CDR3 contains 15 residues. DNA of the CDR3: TGTGCCAGCAGTAGGAGGACAGGGGTATCCGGGGAAGCTTTCTTT. Translating gives CASSRRTGVSGEAFF.

This sequence joins TRBV9 and TRBJ1-2; D possibly corresponds to TRBD1 (5 bases). Germline CDR1 SGDLS, CDR2 YYNGEE. CDR3 size: 12 residues. The V end lost 3 bases, the J end lost 5 bases, and 8 bases lay between the germline ends. The CDR3 nucleotides are TGTGCCAGCAGCGCGACAGCTTATGGCTACACCTTC. It is translated as CASSATAYGYTF.

The chain uses TRBV27 and TRBJ2-5; 11 bases line up with TRBD2. CDR1 is MNHEY, CDR2 SMNVEV, per germline (reference sequence). J lost 5 bases, V lost 6 bases, and 8 bases had no gene match. The CDR3 sequence is 15 residues long. As DNA, the CDR3 is TGTGCCAGCAGGATAGCGGGAGGGCCGACTGAGACCCAGTACTTC. Translation gives CASRIAGGPTETQYF.

The chain is built from TRBV3-1 (or the pseudogene TRBV3-2) and TRBJ2-2; TRBD1 matches 7 bases. CDR3 length equals 14 residues. Germline V CDR1 and CDR2: LGHDT, YNNKEL (reference sequence). The V gene end was trimmed by 5 bases and the J gene end by 5 bases; junction bases not matched to a gene: 5. The chain's CDR3 is CASSFGTATGELFF. The DNA for the CDR3 is TGTGCCAGCAGCTTTGGGACAGCGACCGGGGAGCTGTTTTTT.

The chain has TRBV6-5 and TRBJ2-7, with 8 bases matching TRBD2. CDR1 MNHEY and CDR2 SVGAGI come from the germline V gene. This CDR3 contains 15 residues. With 1 base clipped from V and 3 bases from J, the junction kept 5 bases outside the gene matches. This chain's CDR3 is CASSYYTGTSYEQYF. CDR3 bases: TGTGCCAGCAGTTACTACACCGGGACTAGCTACGAGCAGTACTTC.

The J gene is TRBJ2-1, the V gene TRBV9, with 9 bases identical to TRBD1. The CDR3 length is 15 residues. Germline assignment: CDR1 SGDLS and CDR2 YYNGEE. Losses at the gene ends were 4 bases for V and 7 bases for J; bases not matched to a gene: 9. Here the CDR3 reads CASSLLGQGKNEQFF. In DNA form, the CDR3 reads TGTGCCAGCAGCCTTCTAGGACAGGGGAAGAATGAGCAGTTCTTC.

This chain connects TRBV12-5 to TRBJ1-6; 7 bases agree with TRBD1. Germline assignment: CDR1 LGHNT and CDR2 FRNRAP. With V trimmed by 4 bases and J by 3 bases, 12 bases remained unmatched. The CDR3 loop spans 18 amino acids. The CDR3 coding sequence is TGTGCTAGTGGTTGGTCGGGACAGATCAAAATCTATAATTCACCCCTCCACTTT. It translates to CASGWSGQIKIYNSPLHF.

A remark on this clone: Other DNA sequences of this sample code for an identical CDR3. This chain uses TRBV9 with TRBJ2-7, with 8 positions matching TRBD2. The germline CDR1 and CDR2 sequences are SGDLS and YYNGEE. The CDR3 contains 14 residues. After removal of 0 bases from V and 4 bases from J, the junction contained 3 bases not matched to a gene. In DNA, the CDR3 is TGTGCCAGCAGCGTAGCTACTAGCGGTTACGAGCAGTACTTC. It is translated as CASSVATSGYEQYF.